The 16 T cell receptor beta chains listed next were all sequenced from one sample in a study of cytotoxic CD8 clonotypes in ibrutinib-treated CLL. TCRdb's table, derived via immunoSEQ multiplex PCR, lists solely in-frame clones and lacks some. The sample includes approximately 120,000 clones, approximately 81% of them seen just once. The sequenced sample was PBMCs, obtained after 24 months of ibrutinib treatment. These receptors were obtained from a human donor with chronic lymphocytic leukemia.

The V and J genes are TRBV10-3 and TRBJ2-7; 7 bases are a match to TRBD1. Germline CDR1 reads ENHRY; CDR2 reads SYGVKD. This CDR3 is built from 15 residues. Losses at the gene ends were 4 bases for V and 1 base for J; bases not matched to a gene: 7. CDR3: CAISGDRGTSYEQYF. The CDR3, as DNA: TGTGCCATCAGTGGGGACAGAGGAACTTCCTACGAGCAGTACTTC.

This clone has just one count. V is TRBV10-3 and J is TRBJ1-4; D is perhaps TRBD1 (5 bases). The V end lost 8 bases, the J end lost 6 bases, and 10 bases lay between the germline ends. The CDR3 has 12 residues. Germline CDR1 and CDR2: ENHRY and SYGVKD. The CDR3, as DNA: TGTGCCATCGGAGGGACGGATGAAAAACTGTTTTTT. Translation gives CAIGGTDEKLFF.

This clone showed up just a few times. The gene calls are TRBV4-3 and TRBJ1-1; TRBD1 matches 7 bases. The germline V gene has CDR1 LGHNA and CDR2 YSLEER. V lost 0 bases to trimming and J lost 5 bases; unmatched junction nucleotides: 6. This CDR3 region has 15 residues. The CDR3 reads CASSQDDRDGTEAFF. The CDR3 DNA reads as TGCGCCAGCAGCCAAGACGACAGGGATGGTACTGAAGCTTTCTTT.

There are a few counts of this clone. The chain is built from TRBV5-4 and TRBJ2-2, with D possibly TRBD1 on 7 matching bases. Germline V gene data show CDR1 as SGHNT and CDR2 as YYREEE (reference sequence). The V end was cut by 2 bases, the J end by 4 bases, with 9 bases between. This CDR3 has 14 residues. Here the CDR3 DNA reads TGTGCCAGCAGCTTCCAGGGGGGCACCGGGGAGCTGTTTTTT. Amino acid sequence: CASSFQGGTGELFF.

This chain uses TRBV9 with TRBJ2-2, with D perhaps matching TRBD1 or TRBD2 (5 bases each). Per the germline V gene, CDR1 is SGDLS and CDR2 is YYNGEE. The CDR3 has 14 amino acids. Trimming shortened V by 0 bases and J by 5 bases, and 8 bases separated the two germline ends. For the CDR3, the DNA is TGTGCCAGCAGCGTAGGGGGACGGACCGGGGAGCTGTTTTTT. Translating gives CASSVGGRTGELFF.

The rearrangement joins TRBV19 to TRBJ1-2, with a weak D call TRBD1 (6 bases). Germline CDR1 is LNHDA and CDR2 is SQIVND (reference sequence). Trimming left V 5 bases short and J 5 bases short, with 18 bases between. The CDR3 spans 15 residues. The CDR3 DNA reads as TGTGCCAGTAGTTTGAGCCCAGGGGTGAGGTATGGCTACACCTTC. Amino acid sequence: CASSLSPGVRYGYTF.

The chain recombines TRBV9 with TRBJ2-5, with 7 bases fitting TRBD2. From germline, CDR1 is SGDLS and CDR2 YYNGEE. The J segment lost 0 bases and the V segment lost 0 bases, leaving 2 bases of the junction unmatched. The CDR3 is made up of 15 amino acids. The CDR3 loop reads CASSVGEGYQETQYF. The CDR3 DNA sequence: TGTGCCAGCAGCGTAGGGGAGGGTTACCAAGAGACCCAGTACTTC.

The chain is built from TRBV10-3 and TRBJ1-4, with 7 bases that match TRBD1. CDR1 is ENHRY, CDR2 SYGVKD, per germline. V was clipped by 6 bases and J by 4 bases; unmatched bases: 5. The CDR3 contains 14 residues. In DNA, the CDR3 is TGTGCCATCAGCCCCCGACAGGGTAATGAAAAACTGTTTTTT. This codes for CAISPRQGNEKLFF.

The chain has TRBV9 and TRBJ2-1; perhaps TRBD1 as D (5 bases). Looked up from germline, CDR1 is SGDLS and CDR2 is YYNGEE. Deletions cut 0 bases from V and 7 bases from J, with 11 bases between. This CDR3 is built from 14 residues. The CDR3 sequence is CASSVAPQGNEQFF. As DNA, the CDR3 is TGTGCCAGCAGCGTAGCCCCGCAGGGAAATGAGCAGTTCTTC.

The chain uses TRBV7-2 and TRBJ2-7; D possibly corresponds to TRBD2 (5 bases). The CDR3 totals 15 residues. CDR1 is SGHTA and CDR2 is FQGNSA in the germline V gene. The V and J ends lost 1 base and 1 base respectively, with 11 bases between them. CDR3 DNA: TGTGCCAGCAGCTTAGAATTCGGGGAGTCCTACGAGCAGTACTTC. Translation: CASSLEFGESYEQYF.

The chain links TRBV7-3 to TRBJ1-1; D gene ambiguous. Trimming took 5 bases from V and 7 from J, leaving 17 bases between them. Germline V lookup: CDR1 SGHTA, CDR2 FQGTGA. The CDR3 consists of 14 residues. CDR3: CASSPKPDGHEAFF. The CDR3 nucleotides are TGTGCCAGCAGCCCCAAACCGGACGGCCATGAAGCTTTCTTT.

The gene calls are TRBV19 and TRBJ2-3, with 10 bases that match TRBD2. Germline CDR1 is LNHDA and CDR2 is SQIVND (reference sequence). This CDR3 has 15 residues. Losses at the gene ends were 8 bases for V and 8 bases for J; bases not matched to a gene: 13. The CDR3 protein is CASSVAGGPGGTQYF. The CDR3 bases are TGTGCCAGTTCCGTAGCGGGGGGCCCAGGTGGTACGCAGTATTTT.

The V and J genes are TRBV5-4 and TRBJ2-1, with 8 bases lining up with TRBD2. With V trimmed by 0 bases and J by 7 bases, 6 bases remained unmatched. The CDR3 has 15 amino acids. From germline, CDR1 is SGHNT and CDR2 YYREEE (reference sequence). This CDR3 is CASSLEGTRGNEQFF. CDR3 nucleotide sequence: TGTGCCAGCAGCTTGGAGGGGACTAGAGGTAATGAGCAGTTCTTC.

CDR3 in DNA: TGTGCCAGCAGCTTGGGTCCTGAGCAGTTCTTC. Translating it yields CASSLGPEQFF. The V and J genes are TRBV5-6 and TRBJ2-1; D is uncertain. Trimming took 0 bases from V and 9 from J, leaving 4 bases between them. The CDR3 is made up of 11 amino acids. Germline V gene data show CDR1 as SGHDT and CDR2 as YYEEEE.

The chain is built from TRBV7-9 and TRBJ2-7, with 12 bases aligning to TRBD2. The length of the CDR3 is 15 residues. Trimming took 4 bases from V and 3 from J; bases not matched to a gene: 4. The germline gives CDR1 SEHNR, CDR2 FQNEAQ (reference sequence). CDR3 coding DNA: TGTGCCAGCAGCTCCGGACTAGCGGGGAACTACGAGCAGTACTTC. Its translation: CASSSGLAGNYEQYF.

The chain employs TRBV4-2 and TRBJ1-2, with D perhaps TRBD1 (5 bases). Trimming pared 0 bases from V and 2 bases from J, leaving 10 bases between. The CDR3 consists of 15 residues. Per the germline V gene, CDR1 is LGHNA and CDR2 is YNFKEQ. DNA of the CDR3: TGTGCCAGCAGCCAAGAGCCCGGGGACAACTATGGCTACACCTTC. It yields the protein CASSQEPGDNYGYTF.